This TCR beta chain was sequenced during a study of graft-versus-host responses after intestinal transplantation. Looking at the study overall: Tacrolimus plus steroids were given to all recipients for roughly three years, preceded by anti-thymocyte globulin induction.

Profiling relied on immunoSEQ multiplex PCR, and the TCRdb table lists in-frame clones only, not all of them. The sample consists of more than 95,000 clones, about 88% of them appearing once. The CDR3 is 15 residues long. V dropped 3 bases and J dropped 2 bases, with 12 bases sitting between them. Germline CDR1 is MGHRA and CDR2 is YSYEKL. Concerning this clone itself: The antigen is undetermined.

The V and J genes are TRBV4-1 and TRBJ2-3; D is undetermined. This sequence originates from a human donor who received an intestinal transplant. The sample in question was unstimulated CD4+ T cells sorted from spleen or lymph node cells, obtained before intestinal transplant. The CDR3 DNA follows: TGCGCCAGCAGCCAGGGTTCAGGTTTCACAGATACGCAGTATTTT. This codes for CASSQGSGFTDTQYF.